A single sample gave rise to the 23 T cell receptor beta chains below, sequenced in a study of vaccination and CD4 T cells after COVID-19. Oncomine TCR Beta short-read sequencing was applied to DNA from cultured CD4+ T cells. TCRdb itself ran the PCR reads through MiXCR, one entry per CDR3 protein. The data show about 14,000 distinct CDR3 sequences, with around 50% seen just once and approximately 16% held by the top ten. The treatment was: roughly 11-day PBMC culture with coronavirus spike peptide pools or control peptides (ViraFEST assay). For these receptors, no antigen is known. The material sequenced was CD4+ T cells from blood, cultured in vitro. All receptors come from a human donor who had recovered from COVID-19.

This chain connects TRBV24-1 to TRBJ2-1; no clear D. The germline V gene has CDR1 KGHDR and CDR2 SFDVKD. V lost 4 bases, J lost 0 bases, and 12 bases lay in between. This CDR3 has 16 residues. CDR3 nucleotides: TGTGCCACCAGTGACAGACGGCCCAGCTCCTACAATGAGCAGTTCTTC. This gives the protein CATSDRRPSSYNEQFF.

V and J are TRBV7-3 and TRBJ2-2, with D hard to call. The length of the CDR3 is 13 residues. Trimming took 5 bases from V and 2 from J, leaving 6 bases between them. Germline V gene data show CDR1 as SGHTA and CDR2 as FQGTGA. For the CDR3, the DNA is TGTGCCAGCAGCCGCACCAACACCGGGGAGCTGTTTTTT. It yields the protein CASSRTNTGELFF.

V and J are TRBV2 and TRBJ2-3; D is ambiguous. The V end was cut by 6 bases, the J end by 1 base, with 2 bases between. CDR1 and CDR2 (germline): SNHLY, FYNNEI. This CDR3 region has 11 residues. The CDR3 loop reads CASRGTDTQYF. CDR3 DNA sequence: TGTGCCAGCAGGGGCACAGATACGCAGTATTTT.

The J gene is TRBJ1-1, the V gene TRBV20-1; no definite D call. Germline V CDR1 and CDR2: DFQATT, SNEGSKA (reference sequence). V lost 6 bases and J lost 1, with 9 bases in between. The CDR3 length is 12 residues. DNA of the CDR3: TGCAGTGCCGCTCGGGGGAACACTGAAGCTTTCTTT. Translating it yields CSAARGNTEAFF.

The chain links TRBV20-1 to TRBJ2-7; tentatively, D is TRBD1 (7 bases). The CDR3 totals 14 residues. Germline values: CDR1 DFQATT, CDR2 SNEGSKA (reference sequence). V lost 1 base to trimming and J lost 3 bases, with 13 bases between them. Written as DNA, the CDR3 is TGCAGTGCTAGAGTTTCAGGGGGGATCTACGAGCAGTACTTC. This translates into CSARVSGGIYEQYF.

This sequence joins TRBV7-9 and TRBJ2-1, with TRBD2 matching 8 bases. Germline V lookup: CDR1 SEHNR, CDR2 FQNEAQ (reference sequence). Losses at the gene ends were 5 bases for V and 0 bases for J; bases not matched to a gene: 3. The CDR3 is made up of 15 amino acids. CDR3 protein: CASSKSGGSYNEQFF. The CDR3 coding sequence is TGTGCCAGCAGCAAGAGCGGGGGCTCCTACAATGAGCAGTTCTTC.

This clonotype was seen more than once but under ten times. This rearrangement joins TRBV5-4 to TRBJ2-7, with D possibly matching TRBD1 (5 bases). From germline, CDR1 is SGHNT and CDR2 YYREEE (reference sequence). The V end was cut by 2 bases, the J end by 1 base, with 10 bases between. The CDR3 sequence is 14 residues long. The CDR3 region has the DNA TGTGCCAGCAGCTTATGGGGCGCTTCCTACGAGCAGTACTTC. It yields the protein CASSLWGASYEQYF.

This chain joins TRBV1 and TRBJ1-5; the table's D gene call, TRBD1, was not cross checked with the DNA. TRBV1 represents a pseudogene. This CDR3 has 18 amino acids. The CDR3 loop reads CTSSQDLLDRGVGQPQHF. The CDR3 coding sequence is TGCACCAGCAGCCAAGATCTCTTGGACAGGGGAGTGGGTCAGCCCCAGCATTTT.

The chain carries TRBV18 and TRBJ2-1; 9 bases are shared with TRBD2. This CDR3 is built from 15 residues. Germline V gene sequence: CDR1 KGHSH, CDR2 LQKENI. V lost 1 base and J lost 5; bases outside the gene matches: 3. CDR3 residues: CASSPLAGDHNEQFF. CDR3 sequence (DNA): TGTGCCAGCTCACCACTAGCGGGAGATCACAATGAGCAGTTCTTC. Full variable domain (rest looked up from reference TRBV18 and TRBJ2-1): NAGVMQNPRHLVRRRGQEARLRCSPMKGHSHVYWYRQLPEEGLKFMVYLQKENIIDESGMPKERFSAEFPKEGPSILRIQQVVRGDSAAYFCASSPLAGDHNEQFFGPGTRLTVL.

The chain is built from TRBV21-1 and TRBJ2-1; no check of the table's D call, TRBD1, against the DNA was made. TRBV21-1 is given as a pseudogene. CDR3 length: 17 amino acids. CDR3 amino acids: CASSLPYSGDSYNEQFF. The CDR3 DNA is TGTGCCAGCAGCTTACCTTACTCGGGGGACTCCTACAATGAGCAGTTCTTC.

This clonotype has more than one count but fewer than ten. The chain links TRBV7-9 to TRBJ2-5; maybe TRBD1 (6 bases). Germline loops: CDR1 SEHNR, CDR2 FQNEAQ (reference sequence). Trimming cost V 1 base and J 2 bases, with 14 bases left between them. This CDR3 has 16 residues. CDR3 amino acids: CASSLGARTEQETQYF. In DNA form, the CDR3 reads TGTGCCAGCAGCTTAGGTGCCAGGACAGAGCAAGAGACCCAGTACTTC.

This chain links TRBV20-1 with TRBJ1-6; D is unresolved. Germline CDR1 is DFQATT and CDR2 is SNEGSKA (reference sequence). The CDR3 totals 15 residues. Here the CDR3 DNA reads TGCAGAAACGGAAAGCAGAGCTCCTATAATTCACCCCTCCACTTT. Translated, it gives CRNGKQSSYNSPLHF.

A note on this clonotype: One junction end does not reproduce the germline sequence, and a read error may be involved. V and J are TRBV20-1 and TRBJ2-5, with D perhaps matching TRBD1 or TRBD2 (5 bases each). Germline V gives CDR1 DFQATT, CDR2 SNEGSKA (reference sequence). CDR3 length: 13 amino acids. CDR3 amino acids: CSAPNTGQGTQYF. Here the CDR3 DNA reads TGCAGTGCTCCAAACACGGGGCAAGGGACCCAGTACTTC.

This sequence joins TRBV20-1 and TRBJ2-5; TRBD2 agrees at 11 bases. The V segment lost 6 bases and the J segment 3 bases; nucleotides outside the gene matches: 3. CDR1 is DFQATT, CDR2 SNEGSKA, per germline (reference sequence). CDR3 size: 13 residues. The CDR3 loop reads CSATTSGEETQYF. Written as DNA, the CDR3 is TGCAGTGCCACGACTAGCGGGGAAGAGACCCAGTACTTC.

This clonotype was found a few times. The CDR3 loop reads CASRSGLNNSPLHF. The CDR3 coding sequence is TGTGCCAGTCGTTCTGGACTGAATAATTCACCCCTCCACTTT. The J gene is TRBJ1-6, the V gene TRBV19; no definite D call. Trimming took off 8 bases at V and 5 bases at J, with 13 bases between the two ends. CDR1 and CDR2 from the germline V gene are LNHDA and SQIVND (reference sequence). The CDR3 runs 14 residues.

CDR3 in DNA: TGTGTCTCCACCGATAACTATGGCTACACCTTC. Amino acid sequence: CVSTDNYGYTF. The J gene is TRBJ1-2, the V gene TRBV28; no reliable D call. CDR3 size: 11 residues. Germline CDR1 and CDR2: MDHEN and SYDVKM.

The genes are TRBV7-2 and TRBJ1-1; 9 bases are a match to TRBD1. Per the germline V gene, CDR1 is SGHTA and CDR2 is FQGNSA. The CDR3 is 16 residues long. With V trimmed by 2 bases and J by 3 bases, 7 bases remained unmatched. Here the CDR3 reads CASSLRGQGGDTEAFF. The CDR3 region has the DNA TGTGCCAGCAGCTTAAGGGGACAGGGTGGGGACACTGAAGCTTTCTTT.

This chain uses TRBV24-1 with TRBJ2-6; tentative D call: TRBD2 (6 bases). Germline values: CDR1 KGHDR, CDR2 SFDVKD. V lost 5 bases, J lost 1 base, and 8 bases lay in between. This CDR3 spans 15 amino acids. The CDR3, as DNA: TGTGCCACCAGTGGTCGGGAGTCTGGGGCCAACGTCCTGACTTTC. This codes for CATSGRESGANVLTF.

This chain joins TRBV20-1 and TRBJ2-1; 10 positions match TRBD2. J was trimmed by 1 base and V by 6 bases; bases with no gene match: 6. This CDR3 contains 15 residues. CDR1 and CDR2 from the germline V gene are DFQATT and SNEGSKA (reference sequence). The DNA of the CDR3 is TGCAGTGCACCTCCTAGCGGGAGTTCCTACAATGAGCAGTTCTTC. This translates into CSAPPSGSSYNEQFF.

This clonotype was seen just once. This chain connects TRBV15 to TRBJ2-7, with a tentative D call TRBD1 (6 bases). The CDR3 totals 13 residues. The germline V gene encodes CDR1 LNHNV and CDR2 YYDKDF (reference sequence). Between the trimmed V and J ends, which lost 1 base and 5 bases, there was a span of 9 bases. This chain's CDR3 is CATSRGAGDEQYF. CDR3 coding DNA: TGTGCCACCAGCAGAGGTGCAGGGGACGAGCAGTACTTC.

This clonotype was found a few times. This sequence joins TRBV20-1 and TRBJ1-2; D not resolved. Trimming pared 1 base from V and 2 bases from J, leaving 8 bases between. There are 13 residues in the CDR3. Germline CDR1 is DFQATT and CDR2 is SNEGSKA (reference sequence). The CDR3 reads CSARVNRNYGYTF. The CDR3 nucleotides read TGCAGTGCTAGAGTTAACAGAAACTATGGCTACACCTTC.

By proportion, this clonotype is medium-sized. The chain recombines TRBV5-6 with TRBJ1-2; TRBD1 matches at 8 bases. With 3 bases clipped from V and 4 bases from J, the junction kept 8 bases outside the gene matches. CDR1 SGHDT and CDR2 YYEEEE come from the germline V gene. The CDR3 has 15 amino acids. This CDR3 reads CASSSRTGPRYGYTF. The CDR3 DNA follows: TGTGCCAGCAGCTCGAGGACAGGGCCGCGCTATGGCTACACCTTC.

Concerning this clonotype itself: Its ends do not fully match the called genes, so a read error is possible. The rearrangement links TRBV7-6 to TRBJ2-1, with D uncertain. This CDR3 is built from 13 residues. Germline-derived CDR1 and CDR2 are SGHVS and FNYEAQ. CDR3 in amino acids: CASSSGHEQLQFF. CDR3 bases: TGTGCTAGCAGCTCCGGGCATGAACAGCTGCAGTTCTTC.